Presented here are 20 T cell receptor beta chains from one specimen sequenced in a study of T cell repertoires in cytomegalovirus infection. One entry per CDR3 protein results from TCRdb running MiXCR on the reads. Here the sample spans about 55,000 distinct CDR3 sequences, around 20% being singletons. What these receptors recognize is not known. Sample: CD8+ T cells from cultured PBMCs, taken from culture after CMV antigen stimulation. These receptor sequences come from a human donor in good health (CMV status not recorded). Some clones in this sample may be carry-over from other donors' samples.

This clonotype was observed a handful of times. The chain has TRBV28 and TRBJ2-1; 10 bases match TRBD2. With 6 bases clipped from V and 4 bases from J, the junction kept 9 bases outside the gene matches. The CDR3 has 16 residues. Germline V CDR1 and CDR2: MDHEN, SYDVKM. The CDR3 bases are TGTGCCAGCAGCCCCAATCCTAGCGGGAGATACAATGAGCAGTTCTTC. Protein sequence: CASSPNPSGRYNEQFF.

The CDR3 protein is CASSDPIEGGTMNTEAFF. The CDR3 region has the DNA TGTGCCAGCAGCGACCCCATCGAAGGGGGGACTATGAACACTGAAGCTTTCTTT. The V and J genes are TRBV9 and TRBJ1-1; D might be TRBD1 (6 bases). Trimming stripped 3 bases from V and 0 bases from J, with 21 bases between. The CDR3 loop spans 18 amino acids. The germline V gene has CDR1 SGDLS and CDR2 YYNGEE.

This clonotype was counted a few times. J is TRBJ2-5 and V is TRBV4-1; D is tentatively TRBD1 or TRBD2 (6 bases each). This CDR3 region has 15 residues. The germline CDR1 and CDR2 sequences are MGHRA and YSYEKL. V was pared by 1 base and J by 4 bases, with 13 bases between. CDR3 in amino acids: CASSQGLGGGETQYF. The CDR3, as DNA: TGCGCCAGCAGCCAAGGGCTAGGAGGGGGAGAGACCCAGTACTTC.

V gene TRBV6-2 or TRBV6-3 combines with J gene TRBJ2-7; D remains ambiguous. This CDR3 has 15 amino acids. V was clipped by 4 bases and J by 0 bases, with 13 bases between them. CDR1 MNHEY and CDR2 SVGEGT come from the germline V gene. In nucleotides, the CDR3 is TGTGCCAGCAGTTTAACTACCGGGCACTCCTACGAGCAGTACTTC. Protein product: CASSLTTGHSYEQYF.

The chain joins TRBV28 to TRBJ1-1; possible D gene TRBD1, 5 bases. V was trimmed by 4 bases and J by 3 bases, leaving 21 bases between them. CDR1 is MDHEN, CDR2 SYDVKM, per germline. The CDR3 spans 17 residues. The CDR3 nucleotides read TGTGCCAGCAGTTCCCCGAGGAGGGGCGGGGAGGACACTGAAGCTTTCTTT. This sequence encodes CASSSPRRGGEDTEAFF. Together with reference TRBV28 and TRBJ1-1, the CDR3 gives the full variable domain: DVKVTQSSRYLVKRTGEKVFLECVQDMDHENMFWYRQDPGLGLRLIYFSYDVKMKEKGDIPEGYSVSREKKERFSLILESASTNQTSMYLCASSSPRRGGEDTEAFFGQGTRLTVV.

CDR3 DNA sequence: TGTGCCACCAGTGGTGGGTATAGCAATCAGCCCCAGCATTTT. Protein product: CATSGGYSNQPQHF. The V call is TRBV24-1, the J call TRBJ1-5; D is uncertain. V was cut by 5 bases and J by 0 bases, with 7 bases left in between. Germline CDR1 KGHDR, CDR2 SFDVKD. The CDR3 contains 14 residues.

The chain's CDR3 is CASSLNPDRTYEQYF. The CDR3 region has the DNA TGTGCCAGCAGCTTAAACCCCGACAGGACCTACGAGCAGTACTTC. The chain couples TRBV7-2 to TRBJ2-7; D is perhaps TRBD1 (6 bases). The germline V gene has CDR1 SGHTA and CDR2 FQGNSA. There are 15 residues in the CDR3. Between the trimmed V and J ends, which lost 2 bases and 2 bases, there was a span of 13 bases.

This chain uses TRBV29-1 with TRBJ2-1; the match to TRBD2 covers 13 bases. With V trimmed by 3 bases and J by 7 bases, 9 bases remained unmatched. CDR3 length: 16 residues. The V gene's germline CDR1 is SQVTM and CDR2 ANQGSEA. CDR3 protein: CSVDQGTSGNRNEQFF. In DNA, the CDR3 is TGCAGCGTTGACCAGGGGACTAGCGGGAATCGGAATGAGCAGTTCTTC.

The chain combines TRBV12-3 or TRBV12-4 with TRBJ1-1, with D unresolved. The CDR3 extends over 13 amino acids. V was trimmed by 4 bases and J by 1 base, leaving 7 bases between them. The CDR3 nucleotides are TGTGCCAGCAGTTATAGGAGGAACACTGAAGCTTTCTTT. Residues: CASSYRRNTEAFF.

About this clonotype itself: Being one base from a much bigger clone, this may be a read error. This chain connects TRBV30 to TRBJ1-2; no clear D gene. This CDR3 has 10 amino acids. In germline, CDR1 is GTSNPN, CDR2 SVGIG (reference sequence). V lost 5 bases, J lost 7 bases, and 8 bases lay in between. The CDR3 sequence: CAWWRCGYTF. Here the CDR3 DNA reads TGTGCCTGGTGGAGATGTGGCTACACCTTC.

The chain uses TRBV5-1 and TRBJ2-6, with D possibly TRBD1 on 6 matching bases. The V gene's germline CDR1 is SGHRS and CDR2 YFSETQ. The CDR3 is 15 residues long. The V gene lost 4 bases and the J gene lost 0 bases, with 8 bases spanning the gap. The CDR3 protein is CASSRQDSGANVLTF. The CDR3 region has the DNA TGCGCCAGCAGCCGACAGGACTCTGGGGCCAACGTCCTGACTTTC.

This clonotype has more than one count but fewer than ten. The CDR3 region has the DNA TGTGCCAGCATTCCCCGGGGGGGCACTGAAGCTTTCTTT. This sequence encodes CASIPRGGTEAFF. The chain is built from TRBV25-1 and TRBJ1-1, with TRBD1 as a possible D gene (5 bases). V was trimmed by 7 bases and J by 4 bases, leaving 13 bases between them. CDR3 size: 13 residues. Germline V CDR1 and CDR2: MGHDK, SYGVNS.

The chain is built from TRBV6-5 and TRBJ1-1; perhaps TRBD1 as D (5 bases). Germline assignment: CDR1 MNHEY and CDR2 SVGAGI. Trimming left V 4 bases short and J 3 bases short, with 18 bases between. This CDR3 contains 16 residues. The CDR3, as DNA: TGTGCCAGCAGTTCGCCGGAGCCCCCGGGGGACACTGAAGCTTTCTTT. Its translation is CASSSPEPPGDTEAFF.

This clonotype was detected only a few times. The genes are TRBV6-6 and TRBJ2-3; a weak D match, TRBD2 (5 bases). Trimming took off 7 bases at V and 1 base at J, with 15 bases between the two ends. Germline lookup yields CDR1 MNHNY and CDR2 SVGAGI (reference sequence). This CDR3 has 15 residues. CDR3 amino acids: CASTEDPRGTDTQYF. The CDR3 DNA follows: TGTGCCAGCACCGAGGATCCGCGGGGCACAGATACGCAGTATTTT.

This chain connects TRBV27 to TRBJ1-5; D call uncertain. The germline V gene has CDR1 MNHEY and CDR2 SMNVEV (reference sequence). The length of the CDR3 is 13 residues. V dropped 0 bases and J dropped 5 bases, with 5 bases sitting between them. The CDR3 bases are TGTGCCAGCAGTTTATCCGGATATCAGCCCCAGCATTTT. Encoded protein: CASSLSGYQPQHF.

This clonotype was counted only a few times. The chain couples TRBV7-2 to TRBJ2-2, with TRBD1 identical over 7 bases. There are 16 residues in the CDR3. The trim removed 1 base at V and 3 bases at J, leaving 5 bases unmatched. Per germline, CDR1 SGHTA and CDR2 FQGNSA. The DNA for the CDR3 is TGTGCCAGCAGCTTAGGACGGGACAGCTACACCGGGGAGCTGTTTTTT. This sequence encodes CASSLGRDSYTGELFF.

The rearrangement uses TRBV9 and TRBJ1-1, with a tentative D call TRBD1 (6 bases). The germline gives CDR1 SGDLS, CDR2 YYNGEE. This CDR3 spans 15 amino acids. V was pared by 3 bases and J by 3 bases, with 15 bases between. As DNA, the CDR3 is TGTGCCAGCAGCGGTACAGGGAGGAGGGACACTGAAGCTTTCTTT. It codes for CASSGTGRRDTEAFF.

V gene TRBV6-1 combines with J gene TRBJ2-5, with a weak D call TRBD2 (6 bases). V was shortened by 3 bases and J by 1 base, with 9 bases between the two germline ends. The CDR3 totals 14 residues. The germline V gene encodes CDR1 MNHNS and CDR2 SASEGT. CDR3 bases: TGTGCCAGCAGTGAGGGGGGAGTCCAAGAGACCCAGTACTTC. Its protein product is CASSEGGVQETQYF.

This clonotype was counted only a few times. V and J are TRBV7-2 and TRBJ1-2; 9 bases agree with TRBD1. The CDR3 loop spans 16 amino acids. The germline gives CDR1 SGHTA, CDR2 FQGNSA. After removal of 5 bases from V and 7 bases from J, the junction contained 14 bases not matched to a gene. CDR3 DNA: TGTGCCAGCAGCCAGAGGTCCCGGGACAGGGCGTCTGGCTACACCTTC. This codes for CASSQRSRDRASGYTF.

This sequence joins TRBV12-3 or TRBV12-4 and TRBJ1-5; no clear D. Trimming removed 1 base at V and 2 bases at J, with 15 bases between. The CDR3 extends over 17 amino acids. In DNA, the CDR3 is TGTGCCAGCAGTTTAGGACACCCTTATCAGGGCAATCAGCCCCAGCATTTT. Protein: CASSLGHPYQGNQPQHF.